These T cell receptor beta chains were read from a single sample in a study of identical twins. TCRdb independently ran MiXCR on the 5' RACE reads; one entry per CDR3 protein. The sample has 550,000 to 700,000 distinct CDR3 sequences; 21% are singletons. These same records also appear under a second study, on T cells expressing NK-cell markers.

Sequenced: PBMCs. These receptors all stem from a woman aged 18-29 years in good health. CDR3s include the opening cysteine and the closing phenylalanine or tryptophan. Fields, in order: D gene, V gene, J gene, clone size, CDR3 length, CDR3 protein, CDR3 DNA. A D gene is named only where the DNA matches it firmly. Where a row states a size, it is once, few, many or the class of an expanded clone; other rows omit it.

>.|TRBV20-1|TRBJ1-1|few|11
CSATGITEAFF
TGCAGTGCTACAGGGATCACTGAAGCTTTCTTT
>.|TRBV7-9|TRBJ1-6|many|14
CASSLGGFNSPLHF
TGTGCCAGCAGCTTAGGAGGGTTCAATTCACCCCTCCACTTT
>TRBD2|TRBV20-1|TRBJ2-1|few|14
CSASMAGVLDEQFF
TGCAGTGCTAGTATGGCGGGAGTACTGGATGAGCAGTTCTTC
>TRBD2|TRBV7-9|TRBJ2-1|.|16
CASSFRSGGVRNEQFF
TGTGCCAGCAGCTTTAGGTCGGGGGGGGTACGGAATGAGCAGTTCTTC
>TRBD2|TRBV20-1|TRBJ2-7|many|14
CSAREGGSSYEQYF
TGCAGTGCTAGAGAGGGCGGGAGCTCCTACGAGCAGTACTTC
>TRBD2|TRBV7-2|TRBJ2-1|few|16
CASSYLGREEYNEQFF
TGTGCCAGCAGCTACCTAGGGCGGGAGGAGTACAATGAGCAGTTCTTC
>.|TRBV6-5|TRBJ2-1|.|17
CASSYESWGEEQNEQFF
TGTGCCAGCAGTTACGAATCGTGGGGGGAGGAACAGAATGAGCAGTTCTTC
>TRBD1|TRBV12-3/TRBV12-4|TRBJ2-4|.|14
CASSWGQGTNIQYF
TGTGCCAGCAGTTGGGGACAGGGTACGAACATTCAGTACTTC
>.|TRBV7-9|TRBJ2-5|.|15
CASLGGRGKWETQYF
TGTGCCAGCCTCGGAGGGCGGGGTAAATGGGAGACCCAGTACTTC
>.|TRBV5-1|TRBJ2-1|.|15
CASSWPDSSYNEQFF
TGCGCCAGCAGCTGGCCTGACAGCTCCTACAATGAGCAGTTCTTC
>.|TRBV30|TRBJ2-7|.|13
CAWTGLGLREQYF
TGTGCCTGGACAGGTTTGGGACTCCGAGAGCAGTACTTC
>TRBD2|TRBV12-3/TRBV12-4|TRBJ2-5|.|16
CASTRLAGGPTETQYF
TGTGCCAGCACCCGGCTAGCGGGAGGGCCAACAGAGACCCAGTACTTC
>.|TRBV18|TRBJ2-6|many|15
CASSPSSSGANVLTF
TGTGCCAGCTCACCTTCCTCCTCTGGGGCCAACGTCCTGACTTTC
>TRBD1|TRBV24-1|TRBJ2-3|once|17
CATSEPIQGAGTDTQYF
TGTGCCACCAGTGAACCGATACAGGGGGCAGGCACAGATACGCAGTATTTT
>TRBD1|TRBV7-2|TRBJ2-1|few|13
CASSLAGTAEQFF
TGTGCCAGCAGCTTAGCCGGGACAGCTGAGCAGTTCTTC
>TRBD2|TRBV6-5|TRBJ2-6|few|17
CASSWGLAGAGANVLTF
TGTGCCAGCAGTTGGGGACTAGCGGGAGCTGGGGCCAACGTCCTGACTTTC
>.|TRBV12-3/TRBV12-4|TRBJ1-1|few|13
CASSLGIGTEAFF
TGTGCCAGCAGTTTAGGTATAGGCACTGAAGCTTTCTTT
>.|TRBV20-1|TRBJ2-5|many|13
CSARHRDQETQYF
TGCAGTGCTCGGCACCGCGACCAAGAGACCCAGTACTTC
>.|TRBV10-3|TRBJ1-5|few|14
CAISEQFAGQPQHF
TGTGCCATCAGTGAACAGTTCGCGGGTCAGCCCCAGCATTTT
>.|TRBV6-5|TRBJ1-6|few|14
CASSYVTANSPLHF
TGTGCCAGCAGTTACGTGACAGCAAATTCACCCCTCCACTTT
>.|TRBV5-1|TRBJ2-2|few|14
CASSTVGAPGELFF
TGCGCCAGCAGCACGGTGGGGGCACCAGGGGAGCTGTTTTTT
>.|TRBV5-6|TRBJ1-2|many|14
CASSQKNRDYGYTF
TGTGCCAGCAGCCAAAAAAACAGGGACTATGGCTACACCTTC
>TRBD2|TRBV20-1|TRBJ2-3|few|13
CSAREAGADTQYF
TGCAGTGCTAGAGAAGCGGGAGCGGATACGCAGTATTTT
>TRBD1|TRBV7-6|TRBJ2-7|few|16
CASSLGTGGYAYEQYF
TGTGCCAGCAGCTTAGGTACAGGGGGCTATGCCTACGAGCAGTACTTC
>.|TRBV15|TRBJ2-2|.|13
CATSRANTGELFF
TGTGCCACCAGCAGGGCGAACACCGGGGAGCTGTTTTTT
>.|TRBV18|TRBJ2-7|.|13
CASSNRELLEQYF
TGTGCCAGCTCAAATAGGGAACTCCTCGAGCAGTACTTC
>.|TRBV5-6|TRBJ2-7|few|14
CASSFPGGPYEQYF
TGTGCCAGCAGCTTCCCGGGGGGCCCCTACGAGCAGTACTTC
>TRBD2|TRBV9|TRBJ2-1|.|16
CASSVGGLAGTDEQFF
TGTGCCAGCAGCGTGGGGGGGCTAGCGGGAACCGATGAGCAGTTCTTC
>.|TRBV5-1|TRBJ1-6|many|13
CASSAGINSPLHF
TGCGCCAGCAGCGCCGGGATTAATTCACCCCTCCACTTT
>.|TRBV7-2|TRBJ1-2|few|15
CASSYASGAEEGYTF
TGTGCCAGCAGCTATGCAAGCGGGGCAGAGGAAGGCTACACCTTC
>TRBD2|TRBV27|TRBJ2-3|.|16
CASSLKGLAGADTQYF
TGTGCCAGCAGTTTAAAAGGTCTAGCGGGAGCAGATACGCAGTATTTT
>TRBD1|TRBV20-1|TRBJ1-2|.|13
CSARHPQGYGYTF
TGCAGTGCTAGACACCCACAGGGGTATGGCTACACCTTC
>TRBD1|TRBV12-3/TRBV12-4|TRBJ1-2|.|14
CASSSGGVNYGYTF
TGTGCCAGCAGCTCAGGGGGTGTTAACTATGGCTACACCTTC
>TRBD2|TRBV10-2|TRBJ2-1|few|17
CASSATTSGRGGAEQFF
TGCGCCAGCAGTGCTACTACTAGCGGGAGGGGGGGAGCTGAGCAGTTCTTC
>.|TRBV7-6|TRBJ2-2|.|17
CASSLESQGGRTGELFF
TGTGCCAGCAGCTTAGAATCCCAGGGTGGTAGGACCGGGGAGCTGTTTTTT
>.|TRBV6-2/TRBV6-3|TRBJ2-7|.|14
CARLTREDGYEQYF
TGTGCCAGGTTGACGAGGGAGGATGGGTACGAGCAGTACTTC
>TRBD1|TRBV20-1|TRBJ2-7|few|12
CSARDSSLEQYF
TGCAGTGCCCGGGACAGTTCCCTCGAGCAGTACTTC
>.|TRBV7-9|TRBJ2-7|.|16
CASSSTLSGDPYEQYF
TGTGCCAGCAGCTCGACCCTCTCCGGGGACCCCTACGAGCAGTACTTC
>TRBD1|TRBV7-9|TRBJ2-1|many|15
CASSHYRDSSNEQFF
TGTGCCAGCAGTCACTACCGGGACAGTTCCAATGAGCAGTTCTTC
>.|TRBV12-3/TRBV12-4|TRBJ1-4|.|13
CASRRDWNEKLFF
TGTGCCAGCAGACGGGACTGGAATGAAAAACTGTTTTTT
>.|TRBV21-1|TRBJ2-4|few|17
CASLDRGRGLAKNIQYF
TGTGCCAGCCTAGACAGGGGAAGGGGACTAGCCAAAAACATTCAGTACTTC
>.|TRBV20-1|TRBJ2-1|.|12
CSALKGVNEQFF
TGCAGTGCCCTAAAGGGGGTCAATGAGCAGTTCTTC
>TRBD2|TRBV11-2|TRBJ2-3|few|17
CASSSPLLAGITDTQYF
TGTGCCAGCAGCTCGCCCCTACTAGCGGGGATCACAGATACGCAGTATTTT
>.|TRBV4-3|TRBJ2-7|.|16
CASSQDHRQAPYEQYF
TGCGCCAGCAGCCAAGATCATCGGCAGGCGCCCTACGAGCAGTACTTC
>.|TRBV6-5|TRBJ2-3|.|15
CASGYRGRGTDTQYF
TGTGCCAGCGGCTACAGGGGGAGGGGCACAGATACGCAGTATTTT